The clone carrying this T cell receptor beta chain has more than one count but fewer than ten. Its antigen is not known. These data are taken from a study of vaccination and CD4 T cells after COVID-19. The CDR3 has 17 amino acids. V was pared by 6 bases and J by 0 bases, with 10 bases of the junction left unmatched. Sequenced with the Oncomine TCR Beta short-read assay was DNA taken from cultured CD4+ T cells. TCRdb re-called the PCR reads with MiXCR, one entry per CDR3 protein. Of some 10,000 distinct CDR3 sequences listed, around 20% were seen once; the top ten hold 9% to 15%. Treatment of the sample: approximately nine-day PBMC culture with coronavirus spike peptide pools or control peptides (ViraFEST assay).

This TCR was recovered from a human donor who had recovered from COVID-19. The sample was CD4+ T cells from blood, cultured in vitro, taken after SARS-CoV-2 vaccination. The chain links TRBV12-3 or TRBV12-4 to TRBJ1-5; 8 nucleotides line up with TRBD1. CDR3 DNA: TGTGCCAGCAGCGGTGGACAGGGATTGGATAGCAATCAGCCCCAGCATTTT. Translating gives CASSGGQGLDSNQPQHF.